The subject of this entry is one T cell receptor beta chain. No antigen is known for it. Within one base of it there is no much larger clone, and no base qualities were kept. Other DNA sequences in this specimen translate into the identical CDR3. The V end gives up 3 bases and the J end 4 bases, leaving 6 bases in the junction not matched to a gene. Measured from the cysteine to the phenylalanine, the CDR3 is 15 residues long. Left in the record is the CDR3 DNA by itself, 45 bases read in frame from the first base. From a lookup of the germline V gene, CDR1 and CDR2 are SGDLS and YYNGEE. This entry belongs to a study of shared clonotypes between healthy human individuals (dated by TCRdb to about 2020). With respect to the entire study: The cohort comprised two women and a few men aged 18 to 49 years. Between about 0.8 and 8.9 billion PBMCs per donor were obtained by leukapheresis. Different laboratories and diverse techniques were used to prepare libraries and sequence TCR repertoires, to increase sequencing depth and limit assay-specific biases. Per donor, three plates each were used for CD4 naive and CD4 memory, two for CD8 naive, and one for CD8 memory. Blood TCR repertoires of about 5 healthy adults were deeply sequenced to estimate repertoire size and the extent of clonotype sharing between individuals. Beyond this particular receptor, the publication reports: When several donors were compared, the shared fraction of clonotypes was about 5% for naive CD4, about 4% for naive CD8, about 2.5% for memory CD4, and approximately 0.4% for memory CD8. Clonotypes shared by all four sorted-subset donors showed higher generation probabilities than non-shared clonotypes. Incomplete sequencing was indicated by rarefaction of sorted-subset datasets, despite the large sequencing depth. Pairwise subsampling indicated that sequencing depth was expected to affect the degree of clonotype sharing among donors. Sampling was restricted to blood, and TCR repertoires in tissues likely differ from the TCR repertoires found in blood. Because the study included only a small number of donors, the genetic and exposure-history diversity represented was limited. Estimated clonotype richness was generally larger for naive than for memory subsets.

For the CD8 naive samples, CD45RO-negative cells were positively selected for CCR7, yielding a CD45RA+CCR7+ population from which TemRA cells were excluded. Healthy HIV-negative adults with no recently reported acute infections or vaccinations were included as donors. Only Caucasian adults living in Nashville, Tennessee, USA were represented among the donors. Blood was obtained by leukapheresis, after which PBMCs were separated by Ficoll-Histopaque density gradient centrifugation and cryopreserved in liquid nitrogen vapor phase. Analytical flow cytometry was used to check the purity and quantity of every magnetically sorted T cell population. Each sorted fraction had its genomic DNA isolated and then quantified by UV absorbance on a Nanodrop 2000c. TCR CDR3 regions were amplified from genomic DNA by multiplex PCR using the deep immunoSEQ assay. Extracted genomic DNA from each cell subset was spread evenly across all wells of several immunoSEQ 96-well plates, with each plate serving as a replicate. For sorted subsets, 150 to 250 ng of genomic DNA, equivalent to around 31,000 T cell genomes, went into each replicate PCR. Purified libraries were quantified with a Qubit 3.0 fluorometer, sized on a Bioanalyzer 2100, and re-quantified with the KAPA Library Quantification kit. Every immunoSEQ 96-well plate was sequenced on a separate single-read 150-cycle Illumina NextSeq 550 flow cell. The paper's processing steps were these. The immunoSEQ output contained only junctional sequences without quality scores, so filtering could not match that applied to full-length reads. Sequences were annotated with PyIR, a Python wrapper for IgBLAST v1.9, using IMGT germline references to assign V/J genes and CDR3. Reads were filtered out if the reads had weak V/J assignments (E-value above 1e-6), no CDR3, stop codons, out-of-frame junctions, or ambiguous translated residues. A V3J clonotype was defined by an identical inferred V gene, J gene, and CDR3 amino acid sequence. Percentage overlap between repertoires was calculated by dividing the number of shared unique clonotypes by the size of the smaller repertoire. Richness of each repertoire was evaluated using RTK rarefaction, the Chao1 estimator, and Recon v2.1 estimates of unobserved clonotypes. OLGA was used to compute generation probabilities for all TCRbeta clonotypes that the gDNA method yielded from a handful of donors. TCRdb stores this immuneACCESS table with in-frame sequences only. Part of the clones is absent; in the studies checked, under half of the shortfall reflects unresolved V genes, and no reason is known for the rest. From that table come the V and J calls and clone size; the DNA was used to work out D and trimming. A total of more than 2 million clones appear in this sample, 85% to 95% of them only once. Of the sample, about 1.1% falls within the top ten clones.

The TCR sequence derives from a young man in good health. The receptor chain draws on TRBV9 and TRBJ2-7, and TRBD1 aligns with 11 junction nucleotides. The sequenced material came from naive CD8+ T cells sorted from blood. This specimen's cell subset or site label, per the study, means: CD45RA+CCR7+. The CDR3 region: CASSAAGTGGYEQYF. The DNA sequence reads TGTGCCAGCAGCGCTGCAGGGACAGGGGGGTACGAGCAGTACTTC.